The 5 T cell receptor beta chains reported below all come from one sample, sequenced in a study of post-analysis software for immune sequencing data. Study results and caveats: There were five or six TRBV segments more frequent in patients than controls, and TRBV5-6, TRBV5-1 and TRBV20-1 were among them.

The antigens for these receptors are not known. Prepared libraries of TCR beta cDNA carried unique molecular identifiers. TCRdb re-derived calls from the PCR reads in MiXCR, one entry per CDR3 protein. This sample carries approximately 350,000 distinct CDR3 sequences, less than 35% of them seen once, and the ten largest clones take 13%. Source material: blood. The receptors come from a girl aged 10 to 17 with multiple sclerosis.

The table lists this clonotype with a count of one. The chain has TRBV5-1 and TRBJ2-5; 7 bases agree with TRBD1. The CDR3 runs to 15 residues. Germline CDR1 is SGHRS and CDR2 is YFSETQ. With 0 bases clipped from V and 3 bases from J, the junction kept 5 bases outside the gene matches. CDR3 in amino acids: CASSLGTGVEETQYF. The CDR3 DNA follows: TGCGCCAGCAGCTTGGGCACAGGGGTCGAAGAGACCCAGTACTTC. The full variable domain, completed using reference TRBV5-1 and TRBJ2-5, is KAGVTQTPRYLIKTRGQQVTLSCSPISGHRSVSWYQQTPGQGLQFLFEYFSETQRNKGNFPGRFSGRQFSNSRSEMNVSTLELGDSALYLCASSLGTGVEETQYFGPGTRLLVL.

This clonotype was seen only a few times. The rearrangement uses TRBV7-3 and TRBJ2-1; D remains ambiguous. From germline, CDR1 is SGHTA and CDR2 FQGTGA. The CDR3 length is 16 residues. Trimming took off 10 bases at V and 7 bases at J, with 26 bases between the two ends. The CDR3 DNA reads TGTGCCACCTCCATTTCCTCCCGGCTCGATCGGAATGAGCAGTTCTTC. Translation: CATSISSRLDRNEQFF.

The chain's CDR3 is CSAGDGYTF. CDR3 in DNA: TGCAGTGCGGGGGATGGCTACACCTTC. The genes are TRBV20-1 and TRBJ1-2, with D tentatively TRBD1 (5 bases). From germline, CDR1 is DFQATT and CDR2 SNEGSKA (reference sequence). The CDR3 consists of 9 residues. The V end lost 6 bases, the J end lost 6 bases, and 5 bases lay between the germline ends.

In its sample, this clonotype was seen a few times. The CDR3, as DNA: TGTGCCAGCAGCTTATCGGGTGAGGGATACAATGAGCAGTTCTTC. Encoded protein: CASSLSGEGYNEQFF. V and J are TRBV5-6 and TRBJ2-1; tentatively, D is TRBD2 (5 bases). The germline V and J ends were trimmed by 2 bases and 4 bases, with 13 bases remaining between them. CDR1 is SGHDT and CDR2 is YYEEEE in the germline V gene. This CDR3 comprises 15 residues.

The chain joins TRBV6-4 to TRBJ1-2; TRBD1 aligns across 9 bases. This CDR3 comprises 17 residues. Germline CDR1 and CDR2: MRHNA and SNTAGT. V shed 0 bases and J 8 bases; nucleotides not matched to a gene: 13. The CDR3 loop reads CASSDSMGQGFLDGYTF. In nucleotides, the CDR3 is TGTGCCAGCAGTGACTCTATGGGACAGGGCTTTCTTGACGGCTACACCTTC.